This TCR beta chain is from a study of T cells after posttransplantation cyclophosphamide. Assay used: immunoSEQ multiplex PCR; TCRdb lists only in-frame clones, some missing. The table includes about 31,000 clones, around nine tenths detected once. The naive gate required viable CD3+CD4+ or CD3+CD8+ cells with CCR7+CD45RA+CD45RO-CD95-CD27+CD28+ phenotype. Trimming removed 0 bases from V and 8 bases from J, with 13 bases in between. Per germline, CDR1 SEHNR and CDR2 FQNEAQ (reference sequence). CDR3 size: 15 residues. In its sample, this clone was seen a few times. The chain links TRBV7-9 to TRBJ1-4; a weak D match, TRBD1 (5 bases). This receptor was identified in a woman aged 55-70 years in good health, CMV-negative, and a related stem cell transplant donor. What was sequenced was naive CD4+ T cells sorted from PBMCs. The CDR3 spells CASSLADSLGEKLFF. DNA of the CDR3: TGTGCCAGCAGCTTAGCCGACAGTTTGGGAGAAAAACTGTTTTTT.